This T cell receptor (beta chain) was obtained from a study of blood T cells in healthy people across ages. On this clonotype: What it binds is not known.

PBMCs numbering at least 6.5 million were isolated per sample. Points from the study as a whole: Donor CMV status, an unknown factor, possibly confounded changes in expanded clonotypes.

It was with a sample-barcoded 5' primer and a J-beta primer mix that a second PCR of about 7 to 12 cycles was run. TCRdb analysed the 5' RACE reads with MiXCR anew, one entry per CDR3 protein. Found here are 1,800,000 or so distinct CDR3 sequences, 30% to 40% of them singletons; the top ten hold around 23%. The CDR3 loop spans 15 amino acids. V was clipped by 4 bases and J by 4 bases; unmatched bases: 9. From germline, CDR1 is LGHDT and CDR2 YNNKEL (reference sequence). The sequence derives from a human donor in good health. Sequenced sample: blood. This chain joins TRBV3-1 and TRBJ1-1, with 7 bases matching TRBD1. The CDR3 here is CASSRPGQKGTEAFF. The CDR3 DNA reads TGTGCCAGCAGCCGACCGGGACAGAAGGGCACTGAAGCTTTCTTT.